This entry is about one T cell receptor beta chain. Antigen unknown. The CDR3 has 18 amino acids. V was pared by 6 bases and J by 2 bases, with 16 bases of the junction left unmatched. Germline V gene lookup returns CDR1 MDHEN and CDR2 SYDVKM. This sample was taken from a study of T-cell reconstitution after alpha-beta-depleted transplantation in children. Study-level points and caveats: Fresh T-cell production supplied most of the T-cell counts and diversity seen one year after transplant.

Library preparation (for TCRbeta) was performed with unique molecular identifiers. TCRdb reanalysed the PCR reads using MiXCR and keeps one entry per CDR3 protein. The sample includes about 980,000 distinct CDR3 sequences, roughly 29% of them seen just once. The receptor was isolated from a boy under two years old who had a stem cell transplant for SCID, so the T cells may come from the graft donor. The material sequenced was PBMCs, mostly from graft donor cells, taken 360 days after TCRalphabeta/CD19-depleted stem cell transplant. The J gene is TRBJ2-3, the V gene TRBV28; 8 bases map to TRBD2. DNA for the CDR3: TGTGCCAGCAGCCTACTAGCGGACCGCGGGGCCTACACAGATACGCAGTATTTT. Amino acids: CASSLLADRGAYTDTQYF. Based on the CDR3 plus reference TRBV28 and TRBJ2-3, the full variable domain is DVKVTQSSRYLVKRTGEKVFLECVQDMDHENMFWYRQDPGLGLRLIYFSYDVKMKEKGDIPEGYSVSREKKERFSLILESASTNQTSMYLCASSLLADRGAYTDTQYFGPGTRLTVL.